The 21 T cell receptor beta chains in this list originate from one sample, sequenced in a study of regulatory T cells in long-lasting Graves disease. Arm-PCR of CDR3 regions and iRepertoire HTBI primers were the basis on which TCR beta libraries were built. TCRdb re-analysed the multiplex PCR reads in MiXCR, keeping a single row per CDR3 protein. The data show roughly 250,000 distinct CDR3 sequences, 15% to 20% seen once. Time point meaning: newly diagnosed GD, antithyroid drugs for less than 3 months. From RNA extracted from PBMCs, the TCR library was made. The data also belong to a second study, concerning T cells in Graves' hyperthyroidism and ophthalmopathy.

The source was peripheral blood mononuclear cells (PBMCs), collected at new diagnosis, from a patient treated with antithyroid drugs. Source of these receptors: a young woman with Graves disease.

This clonotype appeared a few times. The V and J genes are TRBV9 and TRBJ2-2, with 16 bases that match TRBD2. Germline CDR1 reads SGDLS; CDR2 reads YYNGEE. This CDR3 spans 18 amino acids. V dropped 6 bases and J dropped 4; count of bases not matched to a gene: 9. CDR3 DNA: TGTGCCAGCAACCCTGGGACTAGCGGGGGGGCGGTCACCGGGGAGCTGTTTTTT. This sequence encodes CASNPGTSGGAVTGELFF.

This clonotype has ten or more counts. The chain is built from TRBV15 and TRBJ2-1; the D gene is possibly TRBD2 (6 bases). Trimming pared 3 bases from V and 2 bases from J, leaving 11 bases between. This CDR3 contains 15 residues. The germline CDR1 and CDR2 sequences are LNHNV and YYDKDF (reference sequence). The chain's CDR3 is CATSRTWTTYNEQFF. Here the CDR3 DNA reads TGTGCCACCAGCAGGACCTGGACTACCTACAATGAGCAGTTCTTC.

The V gene is TRBV6-1, the J gene TRBJ1-1; tentatively, D is TRBD1 (5 bases). Germline assignment: CDR1 MNHNS and CDR2 SASEGT. The germline V and J ends were trimmed by 2 bases and 6 bases, with 13 bases remaining between them. The CDR3 runs 14 residues. The CDR3: CASSEIRGRAEAFF. The CDR3, as DNA: TGTGCCAGCAGTGAAATAAGGGGAAGGGCTGAAGCTTTCTTT.

The chain carries TRBV3-1 and TRBJ1-1; D is ambiguous. With 4 bases removed from V and 6 bases from J, the gap between germline ends came to 15 bases. The CDR3 sequence is 14 residues long. Per germline, CDR1 LGHDT and CDR2 YNNKEL (reference sequence). The CDR3, as DNA: TGTGCCAGCAGCCTAAGGGCCATAAGGGCTGAAGCTTTCTTT. It translates to CASSLRAIRAEAFF.

This clonotype was detected a few times. The chain carries TRBV6-1 and TRBJ1-3, with D unclear. Trimming removed 4 bases at V and 3 bases at J, with 13 bases between. The CDR3 loop spans 15 amino acids. Germline V CDR1 and CDR2: MNHNS, SASEGT. In DNA form, the CDR3 reads TGTGCCAGCAGTGTTTTGAGTTATGGTGGAAACACCATATATTTT. It translates to CASSVLSYGGNTIYF.

Ten or more counts support this clonotype. The V and J genes are TRBV29-1 and TRBJ1-2, with D maybe TRBD1 (5 bases). The CDR3 extends over 13 amino acids. Per germline, CDR1 SQVTM and CDR2 ANQGSEA. Between the trimmed V and J ends, which lost 2 bases and 7 bases, there was a span of 14 bases. As DNA, the CDR3 is TGCAGCGTTGAACAGGACACCTATGGTGGCTACACCTTC. Protein product: CSVEQDTYGGYTF.

This clonotype was detected ten times or more. The J gene is TRBJ1-2, the V gene TRBV3-1, with D unclear. The CDR3 sequence is 13 residues long. Germline V gives CDR1 LGHDT, CDR2 YNNKEL (reference sequence). V was cut by 6 bases and J by 1 base, with 9 bases left in between. As DNA, the CDR3 is TGTGCCAGCAGTTCCTCTAGTAACTATGGCTACACCTTC. Protein sequence: CASSSSSNYGYTF. The whole variable domain, remainder taken from reference TRBV3-1 and TRBJ1-2, is DTAVSQTPKYLVTQMGNDKSIKCEQNLGHDTMYWYKQDSKKFLKIMFSYNNKELIINETVPNRFSPKSPDKAHLNLHINSLELGDSAVYFCASSSSSNYGYTFGSGTRLTVV.

Of note for this clonotype: A much larger clone is a single base away; this may be a read error. This chain uses TRBV4-1 with TRBJ2-2, with D perhaps TRBD1 or TRBD2 (5 bases each). Germline CDR1 and CDR2: MGHRA and YSYEKL. This CDR3 spans 16 amino acids. The CDR3 nucleotides are TGCGCCAGCAGCCAAATCGCTCTTTCGGGGACCGGGGTGCTGTTTTTT. Its protein is CASSQIALSGTGVLFF.

The rearrangement uses TRBV6-2 or TRBV6-3 and TRBJ1-5; weak D call: TRBD1 (5 bases). Per the germline V gene, CDR1 is MNHEY and CDR2 is SVGEGT. The CDR3 consists of 15 residues. The ends were cut back, 6 bases at V and 5 bases at J, with 17 bases in the middle. DNA of the CDR3: TGTGCCAGCAGGGGGACCTTCACGGACGATCAGCCCCAGCATTTT. Encoded protein: CASRGTFTDDQPQHF.

This clonotype was seen many times. CDR3 residues: CASSLLTHPQYF. The CDR3 DNA sequence: TGTGCCAGCAGCTTGCTTACCCATCCGCAGTATTTT. This chain connects TRBV5-6 to TRBJ2-3; unclear D gene. This CDR3 is 12 amino acids long. The V gene's germline CDR1 is SGHDT and CDR2 YYEEEE. With 1 base removed from V and 10 bases from J, the gap between germline ends came to 10 bases.

This CDR3 is CASSGKGGLEAFF. DNA for the CDR3: TGTGCCAGTTCCGGGAAAGGGGGCCTTGAAGCTTTCTTT. V gene TRBV19 combines with J gene TRBJ1-1; TRBD1 matches 7 bases. Germline loops: CDR1 LNHDA, CDR2 SQIVND (reference sequence). The CDR3 length is 13 residues. The trim removed 8 bases at V and 7 bases at J, leaving 10 bases unmatched.

The chain uses TRBV2 and TRBJ2-1, with 7 bases fitting TRBD2. The CDR3 has 13 residues. The V segment lost 4 bases and the J segment 8 bases; nucleotides outside the gene matches: 5. Looked up from germline, CDR1 is SNHLY and CDR2 is FYNNEI. DNA for the CDR3: TGTGCCAGCAGTGGACTAGCAGCCTATGAGCAGTTCTTC. This gives the protein CASSGLAAYEQFF.

This clonotype turned up a few times. The V gene is TRBV18, the J gene TRBJ2-5, with D unresolved. Germline V lookup: CDR1 KGHSH, CDR2 LQKENI. CDR3 length: 15 amino acids. V shed 3 bases and J shed 2 bases, with 13 bases lying between them. The CDR3 loop is CASSPPIAEQETQYF. In DNA, the CDR3 is TGTGCCAGCTCACCCCCGATAGCAGAGCAAGAGACCCAGTACTTC.

Ten or more counts support this clonotype. The chain couples TRBV27 to TRBJ1-4; possibly TRBD1 for D (6 bases). The V gene lost 3 bases and the J gene lost 0 bases, with 11 bases spanning the gap. The CDR3 extends over 16 amino acids. Germline V gene lookup returns CDR1 MNHEY and CDR2 SMNVEV (reference sequence). The CDR3 DNA reads TGTGCCAGCAGTTTTGGCAGGGGATCAACTAATGAAAAACTGTTTTTT. This codes for CASSFGRGSTNEKLFF.

The chain recombines TRBV7-9 with TRBJ1-1; 8 positions match TRBD1. The CDR3 has 17 amino acids. V dropped 5 bases and J dropped 3; count of bases not matched to a gene: 14. The V gene's germline CDR1 is SEHNR and CDR2 FQNEAQ (reference sequence). DNA of the CDR3: TGTGCCAGCAGCCCCGGCGGACAGGGTCCTTCGTACACTGAAGCTTTCTTT. It specifies CASSPGGQGPSYTEAFF.

This clonotype was picked up many times. V is TRBV5-1 and J is TRBJ1-1; D uncertain. Trimming pared 0 bases from V and 0 bases from J, leaving 6 bases between. Germline CDR1 SGHRS, CDR2 YFSETQ. The CDR3 is made up of 14 amino acids. CDR3 sequence reads: CASSLARMNTEAFF. The CDR3 nucleotides read TGCGCCAGCAGCTTGGCTCGAATGAACACTGAAGCTTTCTTT.

In its sample, this clonotype was seen many times. The chain couples TRBV4-1 to TRBJ2-3; 9 bases are a match to TRBD1. The CDR3 totals 17 residues. Germline V CDR1 and CDR2: MGHRA, YSYEKL. V shed 0 bases and J 1 base; nucleotides not matched to a gene: 5. CDR3 region: CASSQDRRTGGTDTQYF. In DNA form, the CDR3 reads TGCGCCAGCAGCCAAGATCGTAGGACAGGGGGCACAGATACGCAGTATTTT.

Of note for this clonotype: At one boundary the junction diverges from the germline segment, which might be a read error. The chain employs TRBV4-1 and TRBJ2-1; D is unclear. CDR1 and CDR2 from the germline V gene are MGHRA and YSYEKL. CDR3 length: 15 residues. DNA of the CDR3: TGTGCCAGCAGCCCAGACCCGCGCTCCTACAATGAGCAGTTCTTC. Translating it yields CASSPDPRSYNEQFF.

This chain connects TRBV4-2 to TRBJ1-4, with 7 bases matching TRBD1. The CDR3 totals 15 residues. V lost 6 bases to trimming and J lost 3 bases; unmatched junction nucleotides: 7. Germline loops: CDR1 LGHNA, CDR2 YNFKEQ. Here the CDR3 reads CASRTGTEPNEKLFF. The CDR3, as DNA: TGTGCCAGCAGGACCGGGACAGAGCCTAATGAAAAACTGTTTTTT.

The J gene is TRBJ1-1, the V gene TRBV18; D perhaps matches TRBD1 (6 bases). Germline values: CDR1 KGHSH, CDR2 LQKENI. This CDR3 region has 17 residues. Trimming shortened V by 1 base and J by 0 bases, and 15 bases separated the two germline ends. DNA for the CDR3: TGTGCCAGCTCACCACGGGGGCCCCCGGTAATGAACACTGAAGCTTTCTTT. Protein sequence: CASSPRGPPVMNTEAFF. The variable domain in full, with the rest retrieved from reference TRBV18 and TRBJ1-1, is NAGVMQNPRHLVRRRGQEARLRCSPMKGHSHVYWYRQLPEEGLKFMVYLQKENIIDESGMPKERFSAEFPKEGPSILRIQQVVRGDSAAYFCASSPRGPPVMNTEAFFGQGTRLTVV.

This clonotype was detected a few times. The rearrangement joins TRBV4-1 to TRBJ1-1; the D gene is possibly TRBD1 (5 bases). Germline-derived CDR1 and CDR2 are MGHRA and YSYEKL. This CDR3 region has 14 residues. Trimming removed 3 bases at V and 7 bases at J, with 15 bases between. CDR3 sequence reads: CASSHRPGTIEAFF. For the CDR3, the DNA is TGCGCCAGCAGCCATCGCCCGGGGACCATTGAAGCTTTCTTT.